This T cell receptor (beta chain) was documented in a study of T cell changes during pregnancy in multiple sclerosis. CDR1 is SGHVS, CDR2 FQNEAQ, per germline. V dropped 4 bases and J dropped 8 bases, with 20 bases sitting between them. The CDR3 sequence is 15 residues long. The assay was immunoSEQ multiplex PCR, and TCRdb's table has in-frame clones only and misses some. The table has around 100,000 clones, roughly 90% seen once. The chain couples TRBV7-8 to TRBJ1-2, with D unclear. This clonotype was obtained from a female donor with multiple sclerosis, enrolled in a pregnancy study. The material sequenced was peripheral blood, taken in the third trimester of pregnancy. The CDR3: CASSSNIRLIQGYTF. The CDR3 nucleotides are TGTGCCAGCAGCTCAAACATACGACTCATCCAGGGCTACACCTTC.